These 15 T cell receptor beta chains came from one sample sequenced in a study of cytomegalovirus exposure and HLA in healthy donors. The PCR ran on 60 Vbeta and 13 Jbeta primers. Repertoires were generated with immunoSEQ multiplex PCR, while TCRdb's copy carries only in-frame clones and drops some. The sample has over 150,000 clones; roughly 79% are singletons. The sequenced sample was PBMCs. The receptors stem from a male donor in good health and CMV-seropositive.

The V gene is TRBV5-1, the J gene TRBJ2-1, with TRBD2 matching 10 bases. From germline, CDR1 is SGHRS and CDR2 YFSETQ. CDR3 length: 15 amino acids. Trimming at V came to 1 base and at J to 7 bases, leaving 5 bases not matched to a gene. CDR3 sequence (DNA): TGCGCCAGCAGCTTGCTTACTAGCGGGGAGAATGAGCAGTTCTTC. Protein sequence: CASSLLTSGENEQFF.

The chain's CDR3 is CASRQNRFTGELFF. In DNA, the CDR3 is TGTGCCAGCAGACAGAACAGGTTTACCGGGGAGCTGTTTTTT. The chain recombines TRBV27 with TRBJ2-2, with a weak D call TRBD1 (5 bases). V was shortened by 6 bases and J by 5 bases, with 13 bases between the two germline ends. The CDR3 is made up of 14 amino acids. From germline, CDR1 is MNHEY and CDR2 SMNVEV (reference sequence).

In its sample, this clone was seen once. The chain combines TRBV6-4 with TRBJ1-1; no reliable D call. CDR1 is MRHNA and CDR2 is SNTAGT in the germline V gene. This CDR3 is 12 amino acids long. Trimming left V 5 bases short and J 1 base short, with 5 bases between. CDR3 sequence reads: CASSPGNTEAFF. The CDR3, as DNA: TGTGCCAGCAGTCCCGGGAACACTGAAGCTTTCTTT.

CDR3 nucleotides: TGTGCCAGCAGTGACCCCGCTCGGCAGGGGGGTGGCACTGAAGCTTTCTTT. This translates into CASSDPARQGGGTEAFF. The rearrangement links TRBV2 to TRBJ1-1, with 7 bases fitting TRBD1. CDR1 and CDR2 from the germline V gene are SNHLY and FYNNEI. The J segment lost 4 bases and the V segment lost 3 bases, leaving 14 bases of the junction unmatched. The CDR3 extends over 17 amino acids.

This clone was detected only a few times. V is TRBV4-3 and J is TRBJ2-6, with 8 bases fitting TRBD1. Trimming took 0 bases from V and 2 from J; bases not matched to a gene: 6. Per germline, CDR1 LGHNA and CDR2 YSLEER. The CDR3 sequence is 18 residues long. The CDR3 sequence is CASSQELDRGAGANVLTF. Here the CDR3 DNA reads TGCGCCAGCAGCCAAGAACTCGACAGGGGTGCTGGGGCCAACGTCCTGACTTTC.

This sequence joins TRBV30 and TRBJ1-1, with a tentative D call TRBD1 (6 bases). Germline values: CDR1 GTSNPN, CDR2 SVGIG (reference sequence). CDR3 length equals 14 residues. Trimming removed 2 bases from V and 1 base from J, with 11 bases in between. The CDR3 here is CAWSHGGANTEAFF. The CDR3 nucleotides read TGTGCCTGGAGTCATGGGGGCGCGAACACTGAAGCTTTCTTT.

This clone was counted a few times. The V gene is TRBV5-1, the J gene TRBJ1-1; TRBD1 matches 7 bases. V lost 4 bases to trimming and J lost 1 base; unmatched junction nucleotides: 4. The length of the CDR3 is 14 residues. The germline gives CDR1 SGHRS, CDR2 YFSETQ. The CDR3 sequence: CASSTDRANTEAFF. The CDR3 coding sequence is TGCGCCAGCAGCACTGACAGGGCGAACACTGAAGCTTTCTTT.

The rearrangement joins TRBV7-9 to TRBJ2-5, with TRBD2 matching over 11 bases. The CDR3 runs 15 residues. The germline CDR1 and CDR2 sequences are SEHNR and FQNEAQ (reference sequence). The junction had 5 bases not matched to a gene; V was cut back by 6 bases and J by 2 bases. In nucleotides, the CDR3 is TGTGCCAGCAGTTCTAGCGGGGGGTCACAAGAGACCCAGTACTTC. Protein sequence: CASSSSGGSQETQYF. Looking up the rest from reference TRBV7-9 and TRBJ2-5 gives the full variable domain: DTGVSQNPRHKITKRGQNVTFRCDPISEHNRLYWYRQTLGQGPEFLTYFQNEAQLEKSRLLSDRFSAERPKGSFSTLEIQRTEQGDSAMYLCASSSSGGSQETQYFGPGTRLLVL.

The chain joins TRBV19 to TRBJ1-4, with TRBD1 as a possible D gene (5 bases). The germline CDR1 and CDR2 sequences are LNHDA and SQIVND (reference sequence). The CDR3 runs to 15 residues. V lost 5 bases, J lost 5 bases, and 15 bases lay in between. The CDR3 here is CASSERGTGNEKLFF. The CDR3 bases are TGTGCCAGTAGTGAGCGCGGGACGGGGAATGAAAAACTGTTTTTT.

This chain connects TRBV19 to TRBJ2-3; TRBD2 matches at 8 bases. V lost 0 bases to trimming and J lost 0 bases; unmatched junction nucleotides: 8. In germline, CDR1 is LNHDA, CDR2 SQIVND (reference sequence). The CDR3 runs 18 residues. The CDR3 DNA is TGTGCCAGTAGTATAGAGGGGTTGGCGGGGGGTAGCACAGATACGCAGTATTTT. Protein sequence: CASSIEGLAGGSTDTQYF.

The chain joins TRBV19 to TRBJ2-7; 9 nucleotides align to TRBD1. Germline V gene sequence: CDR1 LNHDA, CDR2 SQIVND (reference sequence). Germline trimming cut 5 bases from V and 0 bases from J; bases unmatched to any gene: 11. This CDR3 has 17 amino acids. Written as DNA, the CDR3 is TGTGCCAGTAGTGTTACCGGGACAGGGAAAAGCTCCTACGAGCAGTACTTC. Protein: CASSVTGTGKSSYEQYF.

This chain joins TRBV11-2 and TRBJ1-2; D gene unclear. Between the trimmed V and J ends, which lost 0 bases and 5 bases, there was a span of 4 bases. The CDR3 has 12 residues. Germline lookup yields CDR1 SGHAT and CDR2 FQNNGV. The CDR3 DNA reads as TGTGCCAGCAGCTTAGAAGAGTATGGCTACACCTTC. This translates into CASSLEEYGYTF.

This chain links TRBV6-4 with TRBJ2-3; 10 positions match TRBD1. V dropped 2 bases and J dropped 4; count of bases not matched to a gene: 6. There are 16 residues in the CDR3. Germline CDR1 reads MRHNA; CDR2 reads SNTAGT. The CDR3 nucleotides are TGTGCCAGCAGTGACACTGACAGGGGGCATGCAGATACGCAGTATTTT. Translation: CASSDTDRGHADTQYF.

The CDR3 DNA reads as TGTGCCATCAGTGAGTCCGGAGTTAAAGAGACCCAGTACTTC. Translation: CAISESGVKETQYF. This rearrangement joins TRBV10-3 to TRBJ2-5, with no clear D. The CDR3 spans 14 residues. Germline lookup yields CDR1 ENHRY and CDR2 SYGVKD. The V end was cut by 0 bases, the J end by 3 bases, with 8 bases between.

This clone was found once. The rearrangement uses TRBV7-9 and TRBJ2-3; tentatively, D is TRBD2 (7 bases). The CDR3 has 16 residues. The germline CDR1 and CDR2 sequences are SEHNR and FQNEAQ (reference sequence). Trimming removed 4 bases at V and 11 bases at J, with 25 bases between. In nucleotides, the CDR3 is TGTGCCAGCAGCTCCGACGGCGCGGGGGCCCTTAATAGGCAGTATTTT. Translation: CASSSDGAGALNRQYF.